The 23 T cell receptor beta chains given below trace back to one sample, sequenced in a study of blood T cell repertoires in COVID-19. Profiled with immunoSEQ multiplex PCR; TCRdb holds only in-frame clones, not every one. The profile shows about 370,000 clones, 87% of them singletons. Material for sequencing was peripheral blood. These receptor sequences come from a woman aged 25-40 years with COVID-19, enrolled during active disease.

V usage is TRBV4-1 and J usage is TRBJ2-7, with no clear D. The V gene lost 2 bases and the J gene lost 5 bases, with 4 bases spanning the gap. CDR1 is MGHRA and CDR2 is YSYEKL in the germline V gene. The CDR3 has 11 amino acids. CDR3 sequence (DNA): TGCGCCAGCAGCCAATCTAACGAGCAGTACTTC. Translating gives CASSQSNEQYF.

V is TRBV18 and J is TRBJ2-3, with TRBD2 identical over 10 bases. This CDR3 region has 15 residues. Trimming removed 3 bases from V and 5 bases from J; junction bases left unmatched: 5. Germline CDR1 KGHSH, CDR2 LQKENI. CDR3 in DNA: TGTGCCAGCTCACCTAAGCGGGAGGGCCAAGATACGCAGTATTTT. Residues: CASSPKREGQDTQYF.

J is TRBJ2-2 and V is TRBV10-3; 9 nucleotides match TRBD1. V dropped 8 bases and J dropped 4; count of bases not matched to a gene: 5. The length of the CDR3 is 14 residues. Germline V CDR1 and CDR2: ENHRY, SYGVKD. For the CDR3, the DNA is TGTGCCATCCAAATGGACAGGGGCACCGGGGAGCTGTTTTTT. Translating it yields CAIQMDRGTGELFF.

The CDR3 nucleotides read TGTGCCAGCTCACAGCCGGGACAGGGGCGCCTGGACGAGCAGTACTTC. Its translation is CASSQPGQGRLDEQYF. The V call is TRBV18, the J call TRBJ2-7, with 10 nucleotides matching TRBD1. The CDR3 has 16 residues. V lost 4 bases and J lost 5; bases outside the gene matches: 11. CDR1 is KGHSH and CDR2 is LQKENI in the germline V gene. Full variable domain (rest looked up from reference TRBV18 and TRBJ2-7): NAGVMQNPRHLVRRRGQEARLRCSPMKGHSHVYWYRQLPEEGLKFMVYLQKENIIDESGMPKERFSAEFPKEGPSILRIQQVVRGDSAAYFCASSQPGQGRLDEQYFGPGTRLTVT.

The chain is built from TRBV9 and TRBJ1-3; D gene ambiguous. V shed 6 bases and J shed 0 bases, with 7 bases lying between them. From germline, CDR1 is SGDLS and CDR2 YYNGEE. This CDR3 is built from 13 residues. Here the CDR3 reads CASTPSSGNTIYF. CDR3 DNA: TGTGCCAGCACTCCGAGCTCTGGAAACACCATATATTTT.

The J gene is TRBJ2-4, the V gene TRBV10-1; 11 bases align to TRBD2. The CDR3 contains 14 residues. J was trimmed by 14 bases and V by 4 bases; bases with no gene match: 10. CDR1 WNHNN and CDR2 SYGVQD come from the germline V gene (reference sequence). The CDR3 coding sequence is TGCGCCAGCAGTGGGGCTAGCGGGAGGAATCACAAGTACTTC. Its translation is CASSGASGRNHKYF.

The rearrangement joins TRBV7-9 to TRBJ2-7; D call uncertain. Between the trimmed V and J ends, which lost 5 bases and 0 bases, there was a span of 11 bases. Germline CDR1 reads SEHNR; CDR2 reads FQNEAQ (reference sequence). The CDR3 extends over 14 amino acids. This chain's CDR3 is CASSKAETSYEQYF. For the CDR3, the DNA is TGTGCCAGCAGCAAGGCGGAGACCTCCTACGAGCAGTACTTC. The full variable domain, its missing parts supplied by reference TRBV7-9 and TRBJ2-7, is DTGVSQNPRHKITKRGQNVTFRCDPISEHNRLYWYRQTLGQGPEFLTYFQNEAQLEKSRLLSDRFSAERPKGSFSTLEIQRTEQGDSAMYLCASSKAETSYEQYFGPGTRLTVT.

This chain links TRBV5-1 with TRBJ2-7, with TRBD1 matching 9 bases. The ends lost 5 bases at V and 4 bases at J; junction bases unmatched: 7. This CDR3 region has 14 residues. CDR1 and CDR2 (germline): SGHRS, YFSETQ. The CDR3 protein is CASRLTGGNYEQYF. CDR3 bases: TGCGCCAGCAGGCTAACAGGGGGCAATTACGAGCAGTACTTC. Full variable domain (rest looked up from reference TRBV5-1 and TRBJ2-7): KAGVTQTPRYLIKTRGQQVTLSCSPISGHRSVSWYQQTPGQGLQFLFEYFSETQRNKGNFPGRFSGRQFSNSRSEMNVSTLELGDSALYLCASRLTGGNYEQYFGPGTRLTVT.

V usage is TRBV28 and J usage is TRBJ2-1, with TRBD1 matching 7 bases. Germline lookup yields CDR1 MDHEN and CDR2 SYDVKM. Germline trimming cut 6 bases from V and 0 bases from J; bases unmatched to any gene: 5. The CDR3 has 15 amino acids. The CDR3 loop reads CASSLTGSSYNEQFF. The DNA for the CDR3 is TGTGCCAGCAGCCTGACAGGGAGCTCCTACAATGAGCAGTTCTTC.

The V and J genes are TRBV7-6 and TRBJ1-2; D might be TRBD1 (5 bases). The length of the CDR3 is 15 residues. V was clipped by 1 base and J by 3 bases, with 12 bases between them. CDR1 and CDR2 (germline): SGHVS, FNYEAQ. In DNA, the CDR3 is TGTGCCAGCAGCTTAGAAAGGGGTCCCTACTATGGCTACACCTTC. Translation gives CASSLERGPYYGYTF. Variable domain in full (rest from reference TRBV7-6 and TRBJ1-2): GAGVSQSPRYKVTKRGQDVALRCDPISGHVSLYWYRQALGQGPEFLTYFNYEAQQDKSGLPNDRFSAERPEGSISTLTIQRTEQRDSAMYRCASSLERGPYYGYTFGSGTRLTVV.

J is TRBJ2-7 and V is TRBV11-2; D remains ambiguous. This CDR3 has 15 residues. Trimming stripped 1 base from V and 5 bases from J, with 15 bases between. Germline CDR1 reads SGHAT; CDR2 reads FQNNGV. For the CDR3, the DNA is TGTGCCAGCAGCTTAGTAGGTCGCGGAGAAGACGAGCAGTACTTC. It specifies CASSLVGRGEDEQYF.

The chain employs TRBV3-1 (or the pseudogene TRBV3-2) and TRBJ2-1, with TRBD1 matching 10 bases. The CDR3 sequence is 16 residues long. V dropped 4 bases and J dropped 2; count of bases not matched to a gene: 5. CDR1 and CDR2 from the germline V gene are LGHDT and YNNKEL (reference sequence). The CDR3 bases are TGTGCCAGCAGCCCTCGAGGGACAGGGGCCTACAATGAGCAGTTCTTC. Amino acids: CASSPRGTGAYNEQFF.

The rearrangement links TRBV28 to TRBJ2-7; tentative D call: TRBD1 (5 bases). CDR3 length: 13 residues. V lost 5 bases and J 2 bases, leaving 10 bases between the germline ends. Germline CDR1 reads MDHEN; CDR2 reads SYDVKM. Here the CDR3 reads CASSALTAYEQYF. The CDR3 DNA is TGTGCCAGCAGTGCTTTGACAGCCTACGAGCAGTACTTC.

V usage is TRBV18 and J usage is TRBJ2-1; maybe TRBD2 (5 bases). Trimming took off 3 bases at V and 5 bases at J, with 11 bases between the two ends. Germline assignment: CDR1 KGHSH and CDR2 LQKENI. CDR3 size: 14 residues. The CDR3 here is CASSPPGENNEQFF. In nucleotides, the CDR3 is TGTGCCAGCTCACCCCCCGGGGAGAACAATGAGCAGTTCTTC.

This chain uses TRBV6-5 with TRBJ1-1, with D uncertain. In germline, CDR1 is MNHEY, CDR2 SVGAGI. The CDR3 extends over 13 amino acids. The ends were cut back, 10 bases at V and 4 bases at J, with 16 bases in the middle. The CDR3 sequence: CAIRAREGTEAFF. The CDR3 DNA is TGTGCCATAAGGGCCCGAGAGGGCACTGAAGCTTTCTTT.

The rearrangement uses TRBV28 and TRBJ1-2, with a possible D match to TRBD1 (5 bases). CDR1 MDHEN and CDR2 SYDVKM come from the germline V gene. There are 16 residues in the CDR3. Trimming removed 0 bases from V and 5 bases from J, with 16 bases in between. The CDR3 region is CASSLWGVGDLYGYTF. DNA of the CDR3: TGTGCCAGCAGTTTATGGGGCGTAGGGGATTTGTATGGCTACACCTTC.

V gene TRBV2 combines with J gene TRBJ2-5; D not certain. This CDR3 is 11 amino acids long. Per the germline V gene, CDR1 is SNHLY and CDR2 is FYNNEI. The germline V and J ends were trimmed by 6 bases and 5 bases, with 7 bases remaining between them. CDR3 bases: TGTGCCAGCAGATTCGGGGAGACCCAGTACTTC. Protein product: CASRFGETQYF.

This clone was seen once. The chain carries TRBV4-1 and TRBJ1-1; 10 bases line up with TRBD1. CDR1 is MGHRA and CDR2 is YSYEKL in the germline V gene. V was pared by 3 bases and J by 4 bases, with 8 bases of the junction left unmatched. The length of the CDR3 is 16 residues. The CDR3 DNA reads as TGCGCCAGCAGCCACGCGAGGACAGGGGGATCCACTGAAGCTTTCTTT. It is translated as CASSHARTGGSTEAFF.

The CDR3 DNA sequence: TGCGCCAGCAGCTCTGGATCCAGGGTAAGCACTGAAGCTTTCTTT. This codes for CASSSGSRVSTEAFF. The genes are TRBV5-1 and TRBJ1-1; D is possibly TRBD1 (5 bases). This CDR3 region has 15 residues. The V gene's germline CDR1 is SGHRS and CDR2 YFSETQ. The V end was cut by 3 bases, the J end by 4 bases, with 16 bases between.

This chain's CDR3 is CASSFEGGREKLFF. CDR3 sequence (DNA): TGTGCCAGCAGTTTCGAAGGGGGCCGTGAAAAACTGTTTTTT. This rearrangement joins TRBV28 to TRBJ1-4, with 7 positions matching TRBD1. V lost 3 bases to trimming and J lost 7 bases; unmatched junction nucleotides: 5. This CDR3 has 14 residues. Germline lookup yields CDR1 MDHEN and CDR2 SYDVKM.

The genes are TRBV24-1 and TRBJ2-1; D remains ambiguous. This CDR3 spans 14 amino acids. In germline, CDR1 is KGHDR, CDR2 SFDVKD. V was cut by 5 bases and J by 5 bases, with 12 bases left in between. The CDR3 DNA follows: TGTGCCACCAGTGGCTCTAGATCTAACAATGAGCAGTTCTTC. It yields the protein CATSGSRSNNEQFF.

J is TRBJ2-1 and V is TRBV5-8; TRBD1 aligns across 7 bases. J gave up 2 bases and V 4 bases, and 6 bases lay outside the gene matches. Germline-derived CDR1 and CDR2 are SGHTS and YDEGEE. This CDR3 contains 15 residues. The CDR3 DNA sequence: TGTGCCAGCAGCGATGGGACAGTGCCCTACAATGAGCAGTTCTTC. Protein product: CASSDGTVPYNEQFF. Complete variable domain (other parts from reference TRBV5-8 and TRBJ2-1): EAGVTQSPTHLIKTRGQQATLRCSPISGHTSVYWYQQALGLGLQFLLWYDEGEERNRGNFPPRFSGRQFPNYSSELNVNALELEDSALYLCASSDGTVPYNEQFFGPGTRLTVL.

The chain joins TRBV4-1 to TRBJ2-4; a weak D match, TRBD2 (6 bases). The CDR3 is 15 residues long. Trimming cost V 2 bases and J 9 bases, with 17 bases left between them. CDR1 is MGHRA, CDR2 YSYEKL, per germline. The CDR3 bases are TGCGCCAGCAGCCAACCGGGGACCGGGCGGGGCATTCAGTACTTC. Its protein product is CASSQPGTGRGIQYF.